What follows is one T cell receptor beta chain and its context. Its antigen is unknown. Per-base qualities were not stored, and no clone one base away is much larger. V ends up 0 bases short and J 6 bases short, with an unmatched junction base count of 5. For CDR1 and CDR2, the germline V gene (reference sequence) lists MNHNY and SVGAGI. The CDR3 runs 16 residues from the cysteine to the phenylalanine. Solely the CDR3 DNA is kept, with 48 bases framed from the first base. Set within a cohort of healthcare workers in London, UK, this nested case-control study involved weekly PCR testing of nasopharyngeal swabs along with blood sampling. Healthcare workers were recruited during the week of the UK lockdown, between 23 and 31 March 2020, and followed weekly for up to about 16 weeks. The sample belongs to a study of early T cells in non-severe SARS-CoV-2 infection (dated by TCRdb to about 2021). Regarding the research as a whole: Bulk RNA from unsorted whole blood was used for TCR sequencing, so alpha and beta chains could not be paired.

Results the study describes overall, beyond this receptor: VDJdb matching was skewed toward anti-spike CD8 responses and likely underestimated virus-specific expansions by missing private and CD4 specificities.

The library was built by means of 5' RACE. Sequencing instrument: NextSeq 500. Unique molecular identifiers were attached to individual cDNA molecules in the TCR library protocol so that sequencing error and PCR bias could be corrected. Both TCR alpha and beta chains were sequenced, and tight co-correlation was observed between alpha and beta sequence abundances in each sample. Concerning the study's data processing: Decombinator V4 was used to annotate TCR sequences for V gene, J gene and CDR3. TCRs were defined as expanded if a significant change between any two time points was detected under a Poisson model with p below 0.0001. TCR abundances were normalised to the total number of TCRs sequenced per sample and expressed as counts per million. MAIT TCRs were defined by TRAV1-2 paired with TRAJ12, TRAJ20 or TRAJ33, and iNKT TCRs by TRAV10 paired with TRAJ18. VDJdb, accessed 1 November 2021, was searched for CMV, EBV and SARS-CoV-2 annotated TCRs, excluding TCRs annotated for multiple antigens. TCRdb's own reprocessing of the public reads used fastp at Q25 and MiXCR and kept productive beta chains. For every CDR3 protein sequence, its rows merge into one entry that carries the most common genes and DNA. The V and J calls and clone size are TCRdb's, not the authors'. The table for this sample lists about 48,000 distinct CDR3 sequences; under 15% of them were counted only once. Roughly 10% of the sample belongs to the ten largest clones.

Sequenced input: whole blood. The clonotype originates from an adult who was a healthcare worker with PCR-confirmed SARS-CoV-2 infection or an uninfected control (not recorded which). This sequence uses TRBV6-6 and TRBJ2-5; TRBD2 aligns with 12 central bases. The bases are TGTGCCAGCAGTTACTCAGCTAGCGGGAGGGCTCAGACCCAGTACTTC. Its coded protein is CASSYSASGRAQTQYF.